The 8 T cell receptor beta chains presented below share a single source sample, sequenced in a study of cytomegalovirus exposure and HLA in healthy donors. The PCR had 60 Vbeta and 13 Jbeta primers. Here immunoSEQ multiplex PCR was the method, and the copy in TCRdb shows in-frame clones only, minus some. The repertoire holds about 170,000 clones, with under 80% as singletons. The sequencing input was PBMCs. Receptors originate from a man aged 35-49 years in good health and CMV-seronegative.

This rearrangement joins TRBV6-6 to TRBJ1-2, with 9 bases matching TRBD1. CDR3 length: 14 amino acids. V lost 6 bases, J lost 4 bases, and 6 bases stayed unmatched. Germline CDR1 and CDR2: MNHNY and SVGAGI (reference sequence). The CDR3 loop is CASSAGTGSYGYTF. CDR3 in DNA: TGTGCCAGCAGCGCCGGGACAGGGTCCTATGGCTACACCTTC.

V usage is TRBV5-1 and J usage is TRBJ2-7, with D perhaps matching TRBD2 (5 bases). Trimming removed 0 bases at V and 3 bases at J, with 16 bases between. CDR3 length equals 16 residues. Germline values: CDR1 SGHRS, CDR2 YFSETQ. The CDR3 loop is CASSLATTGNLYEQYF. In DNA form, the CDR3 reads TGCGCCAGCAGCTTGGCCACCACGGGGAATCTCTACGAGCAGTACTTC. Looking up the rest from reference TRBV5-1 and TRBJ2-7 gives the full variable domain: KAGVTQTPRYLIKTRGQQVTLSCSPISGHRSVSWYQQTPGQGLQFLFEYFSETQRNKGNFPGRFSGRQFSNSRSEMNVSTLELGDSALYLCASSLATTGNLYEQYFGPGTRLTVT.

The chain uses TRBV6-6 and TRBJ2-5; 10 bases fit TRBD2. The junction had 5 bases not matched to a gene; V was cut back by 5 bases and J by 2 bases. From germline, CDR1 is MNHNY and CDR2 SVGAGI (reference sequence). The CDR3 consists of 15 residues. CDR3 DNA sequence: TGTGCCAGCAGTAGGATAGCGGGGGGTCAAGAGACCCAGTACTTC. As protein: CASSRIAGGQETQYF.

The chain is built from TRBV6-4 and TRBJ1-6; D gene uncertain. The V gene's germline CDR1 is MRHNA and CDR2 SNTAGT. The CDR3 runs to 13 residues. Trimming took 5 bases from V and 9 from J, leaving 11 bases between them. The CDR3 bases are TGTGCCAGCAGTACCGAGGAAGGTTCACCCCTCCACTTT. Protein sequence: CASSTEEGSPLHF.

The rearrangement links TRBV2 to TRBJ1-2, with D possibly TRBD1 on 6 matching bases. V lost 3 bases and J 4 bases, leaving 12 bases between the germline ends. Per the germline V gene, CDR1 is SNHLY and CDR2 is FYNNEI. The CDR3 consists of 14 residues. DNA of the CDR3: TGTGCCAGCAGTGAGGGCAGGGGTAGCTATGGCTACACCTTC. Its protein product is CASSEGRGSYGYTF.

The DNA for the CDR3 is TGTGCCAGTAGTATAGTATCCCTCCCCCGGAGCTCCTACAATGAGCAGTTCTTC. This encodes CASSIVSLPRSSYNEQFF. The rearrangement links TRBV19 to TRBJ2-1; D is unclear. The CDR3 is made up of 18 amino acids. V lost 1 base, J lost 0 bases, and 16 bases lay in between. Germline loops: CDR1 LNHDA, CDR2 SQIVND (reference sequence).

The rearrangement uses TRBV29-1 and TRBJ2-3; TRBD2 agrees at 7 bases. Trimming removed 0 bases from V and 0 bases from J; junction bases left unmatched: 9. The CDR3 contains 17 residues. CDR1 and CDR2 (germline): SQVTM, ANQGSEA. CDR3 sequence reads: CSVEDWGEGRSTDTQYF. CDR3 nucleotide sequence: TGCAGCGTTGAAGATTGGGGGGAGGGCCGCAGCACAGATACGCAGTATTTT.

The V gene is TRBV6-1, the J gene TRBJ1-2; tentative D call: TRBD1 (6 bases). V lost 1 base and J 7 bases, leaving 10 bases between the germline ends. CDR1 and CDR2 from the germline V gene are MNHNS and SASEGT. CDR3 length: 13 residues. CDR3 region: CASSEVARGGYTF. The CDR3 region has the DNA TGTGCCAGCAGTGAAGTGGCCAGGGGTGGCTACACCTTC.